These 9 T cell receptor beta chains were all obtained from the same sample, sequenced in a study of CD8 T cells in Susac syndrome. RNA was extracted with the RNeasy kit, and a quantity of roughly 0.5 to 1 ug was reverse transcribed using random hexamers. TCRdb redid the calling of the immunoSEQ multiplex PCR reads with MiXCR, one entry per CDR3 protein. The profile shows about 130,000 distinct CDR3 sequences, around 93% of them singletons. Sequenced material: CD8+ T cells from PBMCs. The receptor set was obtained from a human donor with Susac syndrome.

The chain is built from TRBV5-4 and TRBJ2-3; no reliable D call. V was clipped by 1 base and J by 2 bases, with 8 bases between them. Germline V gene data show CDR1 as SGHNT and CDR2 as YYREEE (reference sequence). This CDR3 comprises 14 residues. The CDR3 DNA reads as TGTGCCAGCAGCTTGTGGGATATCACAGATACGCAGTATTTT. Protein: CASSLWDITDTQYF.

The chain combines TRBV9 with TRBJ2-5; D not certain. Trimming took off 4 bases at V and 2 bases at J, with 12 bases between the two ends. The CDR3 runs 14 residues. Germline CDR1 is SGDLS and CDR2 is YYNGEE. CDR3: CASSPPAQQETQYF. The CDR3 nucleotides read TGTGCCAGCAGCCCCCCTGCACAACAAGAGACCCAGTACTTC. The full variable domain, with the rest looked up from reference TRBV9 and TRBJ2-5, is DSGVTQTPKHLITATGQRVTLRCSPRSGDLSVYWYQQSLDQGLQFLIQYYNGEERAKGNILERFSAQQFPDLHSELNLSSLELGDSALYFCASSPPAQQETQYFGPGTRLLVL.

The V and J genes are TRBV18 and TRBJ1-5, with D possibly TRBD1 on 6 matching bases. This CDR3 region has 15 residues. CDR1 and CDR2 from the germline V gene are KGHSH and LQKENI. Trimming removed 3 bases from V and 0 bases from J, with 9 bases in between. CDR3 loop: CASSPDSSSNQPQHF. In DNA, the CDR3 is TGTGCCAGCTCACCGGACAGTTCTAGCAATCAGCCCCAGCATTTT.

The chain has TRBV2 and TRBJ2-7; TRBD2 agrees at 11 bases. This CDR3 comprises 15 residues. Trimming cost V 8 bases and J 5 bases; bases outside gene matches: 11. The V gene's germline CDR1 is SNHLY and CDR2 FYNNEI. The CDR3 bases are TGTGCCAGCTCCCCTGGGGCTAGCGGGAGGAACGAGCAGTACTTC. Its translation: CASSPGASGRNEQYF. The full variable domain, completed using reference TRBV2 and TRBJ2-7, is EPEVTQTPSHQVTQMGQEVILRCVPISNHLYFYWYRQILGQKVEFLVSFYNNEISEKSEIFDDQFSVERPDGSNFTLKIRSTKLEDSAMYFCASSPGASGRNEQYFGPGTRLTVT.

This sequence joins TRBV27 and TRBJ1-1; tentative D call: TRBD1 (5 bases). V lost 6 bases and J 3 bases, leaving 11 bases between the germline ends. The CDR3 spans 13 residues. Looked up from germline, CDR1 is MNHEY and CDR2 is SMNVEV (reference sequence). CDR3 residues: CASSPGADTEAFF. In nucleotides, the CDR3 is TGTGCCAGCAGCCCTGGGGCAGACACTGAAGCTTTCTTT.

This clonotype occurred once. The gene calls are TRBV4-1 and TRBJ2-7; 9 nucleotides line up with TRBD1. Germline V gene data show CDR1 as MGHRA and CDR2 as YSYEKL. The ends lost 5 bases at V and 2 bases at J; junction bases unmatched: 7. This CDR3 contains 15 residues. The CDR3 DNA reads TGCGCCAGCAGCATCACCGGGACAGGGACCTACGAGCAGTACTTC. Protein product: CASSITGTGTYEQYF.

The rearrangement links TRBV29-1 to TRBJ2-7; D ambiguous. CDR1 and CDR2 from the germline V gene are SQVTM and ANQGSEA. CDR3 length: 13 amino acids. V lost 4 bases to trimming and J lost 3 bases, with 13 bases between them. This CDR3 is CSVGTYEVYEQYF. The DNA of the CDR3 is TGCAGCGTTGGGACCTACGAGGTCTACGAGCAGTACTTC.

The rearrangement uses TRBV28 and TRBJ2-1; TRBD1 aligns across 8 bases. J was trimmed by 7 bases and V by 7 bases; bases with no gene match: 12. The germline V gene has CDR1 MDHEN and CDR2 SYDVKM. This CDR3 has 15 amino acids. This chain's CDR3 is CASTPSQGALNEQFF. The DNA for the CDR3 is TGTGCCAGCACCCCCTCGCAGGGGGCACTTAATGAGCAGTTCTTC. Looking up the rest from reference TRBV28 and TRBJ2-1 gives the full variable domain: DVKVTQSSRYLVKRTGEKVFLECVQDMDHENMFWYRQDPGLGLRLIYFSYDVKMKEKGDIPEGYSVSREKKERFSLILESASTNQTSMYLCASTPSQGALNEQFFGPGTRLTVL.

The V and J genes are TRBV4-1 and TRBJ2-1; unclear D gene. CDR3 length equals 14 residues. The V gene's germline CDR1 is MGHRA and CDR2 YSYEKL. V lost 1 base and J lost 5, with 9 bases in between. CDR3 DNA: TGCGCCAGCAGCCAAGGTGTAGCAAACAATGAGCAGTTCTTC. It is translated as CASSQGVANNEQFF.